The 28 T cell receptor beta chains presented below share a single source sample, sequenced in a study of shared clonotypes between healthy human individuals. Method: immunoSEQ multiplex PCR; TCRdb's copy keeps in-frame clones and lacks some. This table has 760,000 or so clones, roughly 96% appearing once. Naive CD8 cells lacked CD45RO and underwent positive selection for CCR7, leaving out terminally differentiated effector memory CD45RA+ cells. The specimen sequenced was naive CD8+ T cells sorted from blood. All receptors derive from a man younger than 40 in good health.

This chain connects TRBV6-5 to TRBJ2-3, with D uncertain. The CDR3 contains 14 residues. V shed 4 bases and J shed 2 bases, with 10 bases lying between them. Germline-derived CDR1 and CDR2 are MNHEY and SVGAGI. The CDR3 DNA reads TGTGCCAGCAGTTGGCTAGACAACACAGATACGCAGTATTTT. Translation: CASSWLDNTDTQYF.

The rearrangement joins TRBV6-4 to TRBJ2-1; no reliable D call. The CDR3 has 15 amino acids. Germline assignment: CDR1 MRHNA and CDR2 SNTAGT. The V end lost 5 bases, the J end lost 2 bases, and 13 bases lay between the germline ends. This chain's CDR3 is CASSPTWAPYNEQFF. CDR3 DNA sequence: TGTGCCAGCAGTCCGACATGGGCGCCCTACAATGAGCAGTTCTTC.

The table lists this clone with a count of one. V and J are TRBV5-6 and TRBJ1-5; D may be TRBD1 (5 bases). The CDR3 runs to 16 residues. CDR1 and CDR2 (germline): SGHDT, YYEEEE. V lost 0 bases and J 0 bases, leaving 10 bases between the germline ends. The CDR3 loop is CASSLGRAYSNQPQHF. In DNA, the CDR3 is TGTGCCAGCAGCTTGGGCAGGGCTTATAGCAATCAGCCCCAGCATTTT.

The CDR3 reads CASSSLQGDSEQFF. The CDR3 DNA is TGCGCCAGCAGCTCTCTACAGGGGGACTCTGAGCAGTTCTTC. The chain joins TRBV5-1 to TRBJ2-1, with 8 bases aligning to TRBD1. The ends lost 3 bases at V and 9 bases at J; junction bases unmatched: 8. The CDR3 is made up of 14 amino acids. Germline V gives CDR1 SGHRS, CDR2 YFSETQ.

V is TRBV6-1 and J is TRBJ1-2; no clear D. The CDR3 totals 10 residues. Germline V gene lookup returns CDR1 MNHNS and CDR2 SASEGT. V was pared by 7 bases and J by 3 bases, with 3 bases between. The chain's CDR3 is CASKYYGYTF. CDR3 bases: TGTGCCAGCAAGTACTATGGCTACACCTTC.

This sequence joins TRBV5-1 and TRBJ2-2; D is unclear. CDR3 length: 14 residues. Trimming took off 4 bases at V and 1 base at J, with 8 bases between the two ends. Germline CDR1 is SGHRS and CDR2 is YFSETQ. CDR3 loop: CASSAKRNTGELFF. The CDR3 nucleotides are TGCGCCAGCAGCGCTAAGAGGAACACCGGGGAGCTGTTTTTT.

V and J are TRBV4-1 and TRBJ2-5, with D tentatively TRBD2 (6 bases). The J call could be wrong; TRBJ2-7 is a better fit for the DNA end. Germline assignment: CDR1 MGHRA and CDR2 YSYEKL. The CDR3 has 16 residues. CDR3 nucleotide sequence: TGCGCCAGCAGCCAAGATCCGCCGGGAGTGTCCTACGAGCAGTACTTC. Its protein is CASSQDPPGVSYEQYF.

V and J are TRBV9 and TRBJ1-2; D not certain. The CDR3 is made up of 12 amino acids. V dropped 3 bases and J dropped 5 bases, with 8 bases sitting between them. Germline assignment: CDR1 SGDLS and CDR2 YYNGEE. CDR3 sequence: CASSERSYGYTF. The CDR3, as DNA: TGTGCCAGCAGCGAACGGTCATATGGCTACACCTTC. The full variable domain, rest sourced from reference TRBV9 and TRBJ1-2, is DSGVTQTPKHLITATGQRVTLRCSPRSGDLSVYWYQQSLDQGLQFLIQYYNGEERAKGNILERFSAQQFPDLHSELNLSSLELGDSALYFCASSERSYGYTFGSGTRLTVV.

The gene calls are TRBV27 and TRBJ2-2; 14 nucleotides agree with TRBD2. J lost 6 bases, V lost 5 bases, and 8 bases had no gene match. The CDR3 extends over 17 amino acids. The germline V gene encodes CDR1 MNHEY and CDR2 SMNVEV (reference sequence). CDR3: CASSPTGLAGASGELFF. The CDR3 coding sequence is TGTGCCAGCAGTCCAACGGGACTAGCGGGAGCTTCCGGGGAGCTGTTTTTT.

The chain is built from TRBV21-1 and TRBJ2-3; the D call of TRBD1 is as the table states it, not checked on the DNA. TRBV21-1 is labeled a pseudogene. The CDR3 loop spans 16 amino acids. The CDR3 sequence: CASSQPDSLGTDTQYF. CDR3 DNA sequence: TGTGCCAGCAGTCAGCCAGACAGCCTAGGCACAGATACGCAGTATTTT.

This rearrangement joins TRBV10-3 to TRBJ1-2; no firm D call. V lost 6 bases and J lost 4, with 15 bases in between. Germline-derived CDR1 and CDR2 are ENHRY and SYGVKD. This CDR3 region has 14 residues. The CDR3 spells CAIRDDTALYGYTF. CDR3 in DNA: TGTGCCATCAGGGACGACACAGCCCTCTATGGCTACACCTTC.

V is TRBV28 and J is TRBJ1-1; D remains unclear. CDR3 length: 11 amino acids. V was trimmed by 8 bases and J by 4 bases, leaving 8 bases between them. CDR1 is MDHEN, CDR2 SYDVKM, per germline. The CDR3 reads CASEARTEAFF. For the CDR3, the DNA is TGTGCCAGCGAAGCTCGCACTGAAGCTTTCTTT.

The chain joins TRBV2 to TRBJ2-7; D gene unclear. This CDR3 has 12 amino acids. Trimming removed 7 bases from V and 4 bases from J, with 11 bases in between. Looked up from germline, CDR1 is SNHLY and CDR2 is FYNNEI. This chain's CDR3 is CASMGRTYEQYF. CDR3 DNA sequence: TGTGCCAGCATGGGCAGAACGTACGAGCAGTACTTC.

This clone has a handful of counts. V usage is TRBV7-6 and J usage is TRBJ2-6; unclear D gene. Germline CDR1 and CDR2: SGHVS and FNYEAQ. Trimming left V 1 base short and J 2 bases short, with 6 bases between. The CDR3 extends over 15 amino acids. The CDR3 DNA sequence: TGTGCCAGCAGCTTAGGCAGCCCTGGGGCCAACGTCCTGACTTTC. Amino acids: CASSLGSPGANVLTF.

This clone was detected once. The V gene is TRBV27, the J gene TRBJ1-1, with unresolved D. Germline V gene lookup returns CDR1 MNHEY and CDR2 SMNVEV (reference sequence). Trimming pared 4 bases from V and 1 base from J, leaving 7 bases between. This CDR3 is built from 13 residues. CDR3 residues: CASSSLTNTEAFF. As DNA, the CDR3 is TGTGCCAGCAGTTCCCTTACGAACACTGAAGCTTTCTTT.

The genes are TRBV28 and TRBJ2-7; D is undetermined. V was shortened by 3 bases and J by 4 bases, with 25 bases between the two germline ends. Germline V lookup: CDR1 MDHEN, CDR2 SYDVKM. There are 18 residues in the CDR3. The DNA for the CDR3 is TGTGCCAGCAGTTTCCCCCCTACGCAACGGATCGTTTCTTACGAGCAGTACTTC. This encodes CASSFPPTQRIVSYEQYF.

CDR3 amino acids: CASSFPHVDEQYF. The CDR3 nucleotides read TGTGCCAGCAGCTTCCCTCACGTAGACGAGCAGTACTTC. This chain connects TRBV11-2 to TRBJ2-7, with D unclear. The germline gives CDR1 SGHAT, CDR2 FQNNGV. Deletions cut 3 bases from V and 5 bases from J, with 11 bases between. This CDR3 spans 13 amino acids.

This chain joins TRBV7-2 and TRBJ2-1; unclear D gene. Trimming took off 4 bases at V and 2 bases at J, with 9 bases between the two ends. This CDR3 has 14 amino acids. Germline V lookup: CDR1 SGHTA, CDR2 FQGNSA. CDR3 amino acids: CASSYTTPYNEQFF. CDR3 bases: TGTGCCAGCAGCTATACGACGCCCTACAATGAGCAGTTCTTC. The full variable domain, rest sourced from reference TRBV7-2 and TRBJ2-1, is GAGVSQSPSNKVTEKGKDVELRCDPISGHTALYWYRQSLGQGLEFLIYFQGNSAPDKSGLPSDRFSAERTGGSVSTLTIQRTQQEDSAVYLCASSYTTPYNEQFFGPGTRLTVL.

The chain uses TRBV7-9 and TRBJ1-4; D remains ambiguous. V lost 1 base and J 4 bases, leaving 10 bases between the germline ends. The germline V gene encodes CDR1 SEHNR and CDR2 FQNEAQ (reference sequence). CDR3 length equals 15 residues. The CDR3 sequence: CASSLGTGVNEKLFF. As DNA, the CDR3 is TGTGCCAGCAGCTTAGGGACCGGGGTTAATGAAAAACTGTTTTTT. The full variable domain, completed using reference TRBV7-9 and TRBJ1-4, is DTGVSQNPRHKITKRGQNVTFRCDPISEHNRLYWYRQTLGQGPEFLTYFQNEAQLEKSRLLSDRFSAERPKGSFSTLEIQRTEQGDSAMYLCASSLGTGVNEKLFFGSGTQLSVL.

The chain joins TRBV6-1 to TRBJ1-5; D uncertain. The V and J ends lost 6 bases and 5 bases respectively, with 11 bases between them. The CDR3 spans 13 residues. Germline V CDR1 and CDR2: MNHNS, SASEGT. The CDR3 bases are TGTGCCAGCAGGACCGACGGGTATCAGCCCCAGCATTTT. Translation gives CASRTDGYQPQHF.

The chain links TRBV15 to TRBJ2-3; D is perhaps TRBD1 (5 bases). Looked up from germline, CDR1 is LNHNV and CDR2 is YYDKDF (reference sequence). V dropped 2 bases and J dropped 4 bases, with 10 bases sitting between them. This CDR3 has 14 amino acids. DNA of the CDR3: TGTGCCACCAGCAGAACAGGTCTGTCAGATACGCAGTATTTT. Its translation is CATSRTGLSDTQYF.

This clone was detected only once. The genes are TRBV11-2 and TRBJ2-7; a weak D match, TRBD1 (6 bases). Trimming shortened V by 4 bases and J by 2 bases, and 15 bases separated the two germline ends. This CDR3 region has 15 residues. Germline V gene data show CDR1 as SGHAT and CDR2 as FQNNGV. CDR3 loop: CASSSPGDPTYEQYF. The CDR3 nucleotides read TGTGCCAGCAGCTCCCCAGGGGATCCCACCTACGAGCAGTACTTC.

The rearrangement uses TRBV27 and TRBJ2-3; either TRBD1 or TRBD2 may fit D (5 bases each). The CDR3 has 13 residues. The ends were cut back, 3 bases at V and 5 bases at J, with 9 bases in the middle. Germline values: CDR1 MNHEY, CDR2 SMNVEV (reference sequence). CDR3 bases: TGTGCCAGCAGTTTGGTGGGGGAAGATACGCAGTATTTT. This sequence encodes CASSLVGEDTQYF.

The chain has TRBV6-5 and TRBJ1-1; D not certain. The CDR3 consists of 14 residues. The V end lost 6 bases, the J end lost 2 bases, and 13 bases lay between the germline ends. Looked up from germline, CDR1 is MNHEY and CDR2 is SVGAGI. CDR3 DNA sequence: TGTGCCAGCAGACGGGCGTACGACAACACTGAAGCTTTCTTT. Encoded protein: CASRRAYDNTEAFF.

The chain uses TRBV15 and TRBJ1-5; D possibly corresponds to TRBD1 (6 bases). The CDR3 consists of 17 residues. Trimming cost V 2 bases and J 2 bases, with 16 bases left between them. Germline V gene data show CDR1 as LNHNV and CDR2 as YYDKDF (reference sequence). The CDR3 region is CATSRYREAWGNQPQHF. The CDR3 DNA reads as TGTGCCACCAGCAGATACAGGGAGGCCTGGGGCAATCAGCCCCAGCATTTT.

About this clone itself: Additional DNA sequences in this sample encode the identical CDR3. This CDR3 reads CASSSPGDYEQYF. DNA of the CDR3: TGTGCCAGCAGCTCCCCCGGTGACTACGAGCAGTACTTC. The chain couples TRBV7-9 to TRBJ2-7, with no clear D. The germline gives CDR1 SEHNR, CDR2 FQNEAQ (reference sequence). This CDR3 is built from 13 residues. The V gene lost 4 bases and the J gene lost 3 bases, with 10 bases spanning the gap.

J is TRBJ2-1 and V is TRBV4-1; 9 bases align to TRBD1. Germline assignment: CDR1 MGHRA and CDR2 YSYEKL. This CDR3 contains 15 residues. The J segment lost 8 bases and the V segment lost 4 bases, leaving 9 bases of the junction unmatched. CDR3 bases: TGCGCCAGCAGCCGTGGACAGGGGTTAAGGGATGAGCAGTTCTTC. It encodes CASSRGQGLRDEQFF.

A single count supports this clone. CDR3 protein: CASSVRGAPYNEQFF. CDR3 DNA sequence: TGTGCCAGCAGTGTCCGCGGGGCCCCCTACAATGAGCAGTTCTTC. The rearrangement links TRBV6-1 to TRBJ2-1, with D tentatively TRBD2 (6 bases). The CDR3 runs to 15 residues. Germline CDR1 and CDR2: MNHNS and SASEGT. Trimming pared 4 bases from V and 2 bases from J, leaving 12 bases between.